These 11 T cell receptor beta chains came from one sample sequenced in a study of blood T cell repertoires in COVID-19. Profiled with immunoSEQ multiplex PCR; TCRdb holds only in-frame clones, not every one. The sample includes fewer than 200,000 clones, roughly four fifths seen only once; the top ten take roughly 9.6%. Sequencing was carried out using peripheral blood. The receptors stem from a woman between 40 and 50 years old with COVID-19, enrolled during active disease.

The chain carries TRBV5-5 and TRBJ2-1, with 13 bases matching TRBD2. Per germline, CDR1 SGHKS and CDR2 YYEKEE (reference sequence). V lost 0 bases, J lost 9 bases, and 9 bases stayed unmatched. The CDR3 is 17 residues long. CDR3 region: CASSLAGTSGIGVEQFF. The DNA of the CDR3 is TGTGCCAGCAGCTTGGCCGGGACTAGCGGGATAGGGGTTGAGCAGTTCTTC.

The chain combines TRBV5-6 with TRBJ1-2; D may be TRBD1 (5 bases). CDR1 is SGHDT, CDR2 YYEEEE, per germline. V was clipped by 0 bases and J by 3 bases, with 21 bases between them. CDR3 size: 18 residues. The CDR3 loop reads CASSLAYIRSGRDYGYTF. For the CDR3, the DNA is TGTGCCAGCAGCTTGGCCTACATTCGATCAGGCAGGGACTATGGCTACACCTTC.

The chain employs TRBV7-9 and TRBJ1-4, with TRBD1 matching over 9 bases. The germline gives CDR1 SEHNR, CDR2 FQNEAQ (reference sequence). This CDR3 spans 17 amino acids. The trim removed 5 bases at V and 8 bases at J, leaving 15 bases unmatched. CDR3 region: CASSVYRGPGPGEKLFF. DNA for the CDR3: TGTGCCAGCAGCGTATACAGGGGGCCTGGGCCTGGGGAAAAACTGTTTTTT.

This rearrangement joins TRBV5-8 to TRBJ2-7; D call uncertain. The CDR3 loop spans 13 amino acids. V was clipped by 1 base and J by 2 bases, with 7 bases between them. Germline CDR1 is SGHTS and CDR2 is YDEGEE. The CDR3 DNA reads as TGTGCCAGCAGCTTGATGCCAGCCTACGAGCAGTACTTC. This encodes CASSLMPAYEQYF.

V gene TRBV4-1 combines with J gene TRBJ2-7, with 8 bases identical to TRBD1. Germline V lookup: CDR1 MGHRA, CDR2 YSYEKL. Germline trimming cut 4 bases from V and 2 bases from J; bases unmatched to any gene: 4. This CDR3 has 14 amino acids. The CDR3 DNA reads as TGCGCCAGCAGCCCGACAGGGGTTCCCTACGAGCAGTACTTC. It encodes CASSPTGVPYEQYF.

This chain joins TRBV14 and TRBJ1-4; a weak D match, TRBD1 (5 bases). CDR3 length equals 16 residues. The germline V gene has CDR1 SGHDN and CDR2 FVKESK. V gave up 1 base and J gave up 0 bases, with 9 bases separating them. The CDR3 spells CASSQGWGPTNEKLFF. The CDR3 DNA sequence: TGTGCCAGCAGCCAAGGATGGGGCCCAACTAATGAAAAACTGTTTTTT.

V is TRBV5-1 and J is TRBJ1-4; 7 nucleotides agree with TRBD1. This CDR3 comprises 13 residues. In germline, CDR1 is SGHRS, CDR2 YFSETQ. The CDR3: CATRRDSNEKLFF. As DNA, the CDR3 is TGCGCAACACGCCGGGACAGCAATGAAAAACTGTTTTTT.

The V gene is TRBV3-1 (or the pseudogene TRBV3-2), the J gene TRBJ1-2, with D maybe TRBD1 (6 bases). Between the trimmed V and J ends, which lost 1 base and 4 bases, there was a span of 16 bases. The germline CDR1 and CDR2 sequences are LGHDT and YNNKEL (reference sequence). The CDR3 is 16 amino acids. The CDR3 loop reads CASSQAGGRVSYGYTF. The CDR3, as DNA: TGTGCCAGCAGCCAAGCCGGGGGGCGTGTCAGCTATGGCTACACCTTC.

The chain uses TRBV2 and TRBJ1-1; a possible D gene is TRBD1 (5 bases). Germline V gene lookup returns CDR1 SNHLY and CDR2 FYNNEI. The CDR3 extends over 15 amino acids. V lost 7 bases, J lost 7 bases, and 22 bases lay in between. CDR3 bases: TGTGCCAGCACCAAAAGATCGTCAGGGATCGGTGAAGCTTTCTTT. Residues: CASTKRSSGIGEAFF.

This chain joins TRBV19 and TRBJ1-1; perhaps TRBD1 as D (6 bases). Germline V gene lookup returns CDR1 LNHDA and CDR2 SQIVND (reference sequence). The CDR3 length is 14 residues. V lost 6 bases and J lost 2, with 13 bases in between. CDR3 sequence reads: CASRDGQINTEAFF. CDR3 in DNA: TGTGCCAGTAGGGACGGACAGATCAACACTGAAGCTTTCTTT. Variable domain in full (rest from reference TRBV19 and TRBJ1-1): DGGITQSPKYLFRKEGQNVTLSCEQNLNHDAMYWYRQDPGQGLRLIYYSQIVNDFQKGDIAEGYSVSREKKESFPLTVTSAQKNPTAFYLCASRDGQINTEAFFGQGTRLTVV.

The V call is TRBV6-5, the J call TRBJ2-3, with 8 bases fitting TRBD1. The V gene's germline CDR1 is MNHEY and CDR2 SVGAGI. Trimming at V came to 6 bases and at J to 2 bases, leaving 4 bases not matched to a gene. The CDR3 consists of 14 residues. CDR3 in amino acids: CASSWDRNTDTQYF. Written as DNA, the CDR3 is TGTGCCAGCAGCTGGGACAGGAACACAGATACGCAGTATTTT.